This T cell receptor beta chain was identified during a study of breast tumors, draining lymph nodes, adjacent tissues. Axillary draining lymph nodes of breast cancer patients supplied the node samples. Via MiXCR, TCRdb re-called the multiplex PCR reads, giving one row per CDR3 protein. The data show under 110,000 distinct CDR3 sequences, under 40% seen once. Findings and limits, study-wide: That most tumor T cells come from lymph nodes remained unproven. Tumor repertoires ranked between lymph nodes and nontumor tissue in diversity, with V and J gene preferences.

About this clonotype: Antigen: not known.

The germline gives CDR1 ENHRY, CDR2 SYGVKD. V shed 6 bases and J 4 bases; nucleotides not matched to a gene: 10. The CDR3 loop spans 15 amino acids. This clonotype was sampled from a female donor with breast cancer. Some clones in this sample may be carry-over from other donors' samples. The chain couples TRBV10-3 to TRBJ1-2; 8 bases align to TRBD1. Material: axillary lymph node tissue. CDR3 sequence (DNA): TGTGCCATCAGGGTTGGACAGGGCGGAGGCTATGGCTACACCTTC. This codes for CAIRVGQGGGYGYTF.